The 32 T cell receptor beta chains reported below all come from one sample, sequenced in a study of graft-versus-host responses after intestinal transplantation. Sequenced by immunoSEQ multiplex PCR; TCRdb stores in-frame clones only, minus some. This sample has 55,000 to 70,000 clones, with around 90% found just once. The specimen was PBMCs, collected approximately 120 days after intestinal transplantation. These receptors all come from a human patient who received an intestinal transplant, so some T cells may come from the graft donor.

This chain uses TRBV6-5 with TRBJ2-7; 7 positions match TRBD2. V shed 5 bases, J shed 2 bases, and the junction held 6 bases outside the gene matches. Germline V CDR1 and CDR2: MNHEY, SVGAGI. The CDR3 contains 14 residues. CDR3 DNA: TGTGCCAGCAGTCCCCTGGCGGGGGCCTACGAGCAGTACTTC. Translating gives CASSPLAGAYEQYF.

CDR3 in DNA: TGTGCCAGCAGCCCAGACAGGATCTTTTCCTACGAGCAGTACTTC. Translated: CASSPDRIFSYEQYF. The V and J genes are TRBV2 and TRBJ2-5, with a tentative D call TRBD1 (6 bases). The DNA end is a closer match to TRBJ2-7, so the J assignment may be wrong. The CDR3 runs to 15 residues. CDR1 is SNHLY, CDR2 FYNNEI, per germline.

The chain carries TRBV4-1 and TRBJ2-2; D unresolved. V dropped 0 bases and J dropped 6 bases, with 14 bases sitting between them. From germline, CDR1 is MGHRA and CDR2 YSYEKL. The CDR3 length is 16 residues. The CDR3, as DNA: TGCGCCAGCAGCCAAGAGCGGTCCCAGGTAGCCGGGGAGCTGTTTTTT. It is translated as CASSQERSQVAGELFF.

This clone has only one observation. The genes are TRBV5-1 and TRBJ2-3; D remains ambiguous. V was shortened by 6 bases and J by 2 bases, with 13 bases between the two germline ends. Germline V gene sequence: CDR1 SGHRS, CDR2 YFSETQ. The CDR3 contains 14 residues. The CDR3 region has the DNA TGCGCCAGCAAAACCCAAGGATACACAGATACGCAGTATTTT. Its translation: CASKTQGYTDTQYF.

Here the CDR3 DNA reads TGCGCCAGCAGCCGCCCTGGACGTGCGGGGGAGATCTACGAGCAGTACTTC. It is translated as CASSRPGRAGEIYEQYF. This chain joins TRBV4-1 and TRBJ2-7, with 7 bases lining up with TRBD2. The CDR3 consists of 17 residues. V shed 4 bases and J 3 bases; nucleotides not matched to a gene: 15. Germline values: CDR1 MGHRA, CDR2 YSYEKL.

The CDR3 coding sequence is TGCGCCAGCAGCGATCCTAGCGCATACGAGCAGTACTTC. It codes for CASSDPSAYEQYF. This chain connects TRBV5-1 to TRBJ2-5; tentative D call: TRBD2 (6 bases). TRBJ2-7 matches the DNA end more closely, so the J call is doubtful. The CDR3 is made up of 13 amino acids. The germline V gene has CDR1 SGHRS and CDR2 YFSETQ.

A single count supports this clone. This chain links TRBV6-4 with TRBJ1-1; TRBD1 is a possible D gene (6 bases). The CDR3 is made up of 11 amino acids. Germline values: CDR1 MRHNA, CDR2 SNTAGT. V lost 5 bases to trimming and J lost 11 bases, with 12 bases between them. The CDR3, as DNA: TGTGCCAGCAGTTCTGGGGGGGCGGCTTTCTTT. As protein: CASSSGGAAFF.

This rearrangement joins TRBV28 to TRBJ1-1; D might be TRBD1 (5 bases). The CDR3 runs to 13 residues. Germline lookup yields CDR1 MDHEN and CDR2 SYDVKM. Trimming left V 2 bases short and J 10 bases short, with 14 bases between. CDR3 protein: CASSLKIGGTAFF. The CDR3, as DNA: TGTGCCAGCAGTTTAAAAATCGGGGGAACAGCTTTCTTT. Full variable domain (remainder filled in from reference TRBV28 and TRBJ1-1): DVKVTQSSRYLVKRTGEKVFLECVQDMDHENMFWYRQDPGLGLRLIYFSYDVKMKEKGDIPEGYSVSREKKERFSLILESASTNQTSMYLCASSLKIGGTAFFGQGTRLTVV.

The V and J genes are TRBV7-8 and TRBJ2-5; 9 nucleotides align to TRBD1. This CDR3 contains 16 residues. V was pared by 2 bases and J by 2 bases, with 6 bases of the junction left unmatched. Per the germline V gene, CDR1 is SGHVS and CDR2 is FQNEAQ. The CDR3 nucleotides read TGTGCCAGCAGCTTACTAAGGGACAGGGCTCAAGAGACCCAGTACTTC. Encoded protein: CASSLLRDRAQETQYF.

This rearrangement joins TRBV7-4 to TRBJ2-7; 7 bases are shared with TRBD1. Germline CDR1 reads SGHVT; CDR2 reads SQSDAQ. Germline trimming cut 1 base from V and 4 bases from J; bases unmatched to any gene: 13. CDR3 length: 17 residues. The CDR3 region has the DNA TGTGCCAGCAGCTTAGGACCCCCCACAGGGGCCTATTACGAGCAGTACTTC. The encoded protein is CASSLGPPTGAYYEQYF. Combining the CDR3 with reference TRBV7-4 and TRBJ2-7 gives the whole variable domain GAGVSQSPRYKVAKRGRDVALRCDSISGHVTLYWYRQTLGQGSEVLTYSQSDAQRDKSGRPSGRFSAERPERSVSTLKIQRTEQGDSAVYLCASSLGPPTGAYYEQYFGPGTRLTVT.

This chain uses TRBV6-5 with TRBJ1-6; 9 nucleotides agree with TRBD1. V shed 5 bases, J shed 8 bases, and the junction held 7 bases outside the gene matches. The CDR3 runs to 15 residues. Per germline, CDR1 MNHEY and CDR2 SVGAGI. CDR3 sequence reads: CASSLGGQGHSPLHF. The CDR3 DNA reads TGTGCCAGCAGTCTAGGAGGACAGGGGCATTCACCCCTCCACTTT.

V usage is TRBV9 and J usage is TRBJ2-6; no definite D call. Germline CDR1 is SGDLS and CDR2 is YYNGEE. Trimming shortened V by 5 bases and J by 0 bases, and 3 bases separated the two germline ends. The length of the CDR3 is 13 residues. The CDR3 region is CASRASGANVLTF. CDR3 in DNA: TGTGCCAGCAGAGCCTCTGGGGCCAACGTCCTGACTTTC.

CDR3 in amino acids: CASSAGFPTSSYNSPLHF. The CDR3 DNA follows: TGTGCCAGCTCGGCGGGATTCCCCACTAGCTCCTATAATTCACCCCTCCACTTT. The chain joins TRBV18 to TRBJ1-6; no definite D call. This CDR3 spans 18 amino acids. V dropped 6 bases and J dropped 0 bases, with 18 bases sitting between them. CDR1 is KGHSH, CDR2 LQKENI, per germline.

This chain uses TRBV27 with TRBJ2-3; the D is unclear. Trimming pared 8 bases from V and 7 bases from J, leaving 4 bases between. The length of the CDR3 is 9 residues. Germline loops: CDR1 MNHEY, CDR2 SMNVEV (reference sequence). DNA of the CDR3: TGTGCCAGCGGGTATACGCAGTATTTT. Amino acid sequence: CASGYTQYF.

CDR3 sequence reads: CSVEGWQTQYF. The CDR3 coding sequence is TGCAGCGTTGAGGGGTGGCAGACCCAGTACTTC. The chain links TRBV29-1 to TRBJ2-5; D is uncertain. The length of the CDR3 is 11 residues. V was pared by 3 bases and J by 6 bases, with 8 bases between. CDR1 SQVTM and CDR2 ANQGSEA come from the germline V gene.

CDR3 sequence (DNA): TGTGCCAGCAGCAGAGACATTAACTATGGCTACACCTTC. Translated, it gives CASSRDINYGYTF. J is TRBJ1-2 and V is TRBV6-5, with D hard to call. This CDR3 is 13 amino acids long. The germline gives CDR1 MNHEY, CDR2 SVGAGI. Trimming stripped 6 bases from V and 1 base from J, with 9 bases between.

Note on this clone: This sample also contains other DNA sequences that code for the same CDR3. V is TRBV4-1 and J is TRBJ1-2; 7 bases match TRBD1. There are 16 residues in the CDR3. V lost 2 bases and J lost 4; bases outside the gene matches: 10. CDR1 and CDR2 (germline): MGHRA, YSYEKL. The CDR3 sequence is CASSQRTTGTAYGYTF. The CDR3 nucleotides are TGCGCCAGCAGCCAACGAACAACGGGGACAGCCTATGGCTACACCTTC.

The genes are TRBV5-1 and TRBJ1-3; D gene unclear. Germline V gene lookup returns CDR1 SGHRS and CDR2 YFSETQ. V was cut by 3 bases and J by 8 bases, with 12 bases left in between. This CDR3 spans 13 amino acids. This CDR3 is CASSSGVGDTIYF. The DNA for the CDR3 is TGCGCCAGCAGCTCGGGAGTCGGAGACACCATATATTTT.

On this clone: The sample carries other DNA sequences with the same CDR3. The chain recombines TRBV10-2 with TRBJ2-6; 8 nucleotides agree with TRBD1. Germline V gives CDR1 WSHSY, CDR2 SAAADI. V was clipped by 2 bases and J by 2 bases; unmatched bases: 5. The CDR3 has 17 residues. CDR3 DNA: TGCGCCAGCAGTGAGCCCACGACAGGGGCTGGGGCCAACGTCCTGACTTTC. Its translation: CASSEPTTGAGANVLTF.

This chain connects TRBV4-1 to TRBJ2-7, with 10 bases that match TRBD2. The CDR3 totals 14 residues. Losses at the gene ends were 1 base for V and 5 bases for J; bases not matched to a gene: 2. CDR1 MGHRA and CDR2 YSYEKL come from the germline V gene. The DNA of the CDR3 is TGCGCCAGCAGCCAAGTTCTAGCGGGGGACGAGCAGTACTTC. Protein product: CASSQVLAGDEQYF.

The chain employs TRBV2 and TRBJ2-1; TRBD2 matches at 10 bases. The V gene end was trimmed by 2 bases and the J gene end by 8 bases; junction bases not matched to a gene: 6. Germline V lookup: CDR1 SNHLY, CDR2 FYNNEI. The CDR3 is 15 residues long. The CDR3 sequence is CASSERLAGDDEQFF. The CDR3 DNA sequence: TGTGCCAGCAGTGAAAGGCTAGCGGGGGACGATGAGCAGTTCTTC.

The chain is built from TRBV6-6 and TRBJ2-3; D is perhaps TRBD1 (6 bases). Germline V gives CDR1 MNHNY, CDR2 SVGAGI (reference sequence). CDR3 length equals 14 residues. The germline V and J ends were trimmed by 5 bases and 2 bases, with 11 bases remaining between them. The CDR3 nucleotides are TGTGCCAGCAGTCAGGGGTTAGTCACAGATACGCAGTATTTT. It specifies CASSQGLVTDTQYF.

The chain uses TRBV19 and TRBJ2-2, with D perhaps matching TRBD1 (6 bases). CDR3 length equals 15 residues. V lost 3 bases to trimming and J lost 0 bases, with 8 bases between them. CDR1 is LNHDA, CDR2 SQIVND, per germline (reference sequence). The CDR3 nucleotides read TGTGCCAGTAGTATCCCAGGGGCGAACACCGGGGAGCTGTTTTTT. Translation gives CASSIPGANTGELFF.

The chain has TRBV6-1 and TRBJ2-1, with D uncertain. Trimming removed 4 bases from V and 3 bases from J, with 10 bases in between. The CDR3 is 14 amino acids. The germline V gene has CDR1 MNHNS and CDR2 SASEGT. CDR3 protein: CASSGTLLYNEQFF. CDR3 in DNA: TGTGCCAGCAGTGGAACTCTCCTCTACAATGAGCAGTTCTTC.

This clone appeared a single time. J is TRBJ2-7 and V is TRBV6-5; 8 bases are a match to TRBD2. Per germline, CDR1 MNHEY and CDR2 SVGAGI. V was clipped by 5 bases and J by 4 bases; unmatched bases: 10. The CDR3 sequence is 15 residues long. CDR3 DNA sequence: TGTGCCAGCAGTGTCCCAAGACTAGCGTGGTACGAGCAGTACTTC. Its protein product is CASSVPRLAWYEQYF.

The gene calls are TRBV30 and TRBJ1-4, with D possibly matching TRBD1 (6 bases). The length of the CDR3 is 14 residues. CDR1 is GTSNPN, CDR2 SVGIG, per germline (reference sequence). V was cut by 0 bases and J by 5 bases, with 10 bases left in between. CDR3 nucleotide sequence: TGTGCCTGGAGTGTCGGGACAAGCAATGAAAAACTGTTTTTT. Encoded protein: CAWSVGTSNEKLFF.

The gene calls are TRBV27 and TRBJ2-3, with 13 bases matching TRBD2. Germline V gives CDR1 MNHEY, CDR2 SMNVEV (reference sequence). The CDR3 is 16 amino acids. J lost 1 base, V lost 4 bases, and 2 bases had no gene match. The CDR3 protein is CASSSGLAGGTDTQYF. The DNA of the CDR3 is TGTGCCAGCAGTTCCGGACTAGCGGGGGGCACAGATACGCAGTATTTT.

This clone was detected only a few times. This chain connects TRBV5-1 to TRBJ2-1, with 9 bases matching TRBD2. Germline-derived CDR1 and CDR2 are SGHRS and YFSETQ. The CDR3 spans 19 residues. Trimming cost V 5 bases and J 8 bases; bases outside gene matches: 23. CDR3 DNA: TGCGCCAGCAGTAGGGGGGGTCCGCGGGAGGGCCTCCTTTGCTATGAGCAGTTCTTC. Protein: CASSRGGPREGLLCYEQFF.

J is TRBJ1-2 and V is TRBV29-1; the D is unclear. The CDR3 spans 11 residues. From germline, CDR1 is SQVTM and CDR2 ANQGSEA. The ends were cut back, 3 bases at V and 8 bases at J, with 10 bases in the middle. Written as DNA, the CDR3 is TGCAGCGTTGATGCATTAGGCGGCTACACCTTC. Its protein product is CSVDALGGYTF.

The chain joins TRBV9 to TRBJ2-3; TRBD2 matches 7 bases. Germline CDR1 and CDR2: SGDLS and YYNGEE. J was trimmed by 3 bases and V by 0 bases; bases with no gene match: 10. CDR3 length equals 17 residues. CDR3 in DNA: TGTGCCAGCAGCGTAGACCGAGCGGGAATATTTACAGATACGCAGTATTTT. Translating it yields CASSVDRAGIFTDTQYF.

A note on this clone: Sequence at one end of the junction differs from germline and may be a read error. DNA for the CDR3: TGTGCCCGGAGCGACAGGGATAATAATTCACCCCTCCACTTT. Its protein product is CARSDRDNNSPLHF. V usage is TRBV30 and J usage is TRBJ1-6, with 7 bases fitting TRBD1. Germline loops: CDR1 GTSNPN, CDR2 SVGIG (reference sequence). This CDR3 comprises 14 residues.

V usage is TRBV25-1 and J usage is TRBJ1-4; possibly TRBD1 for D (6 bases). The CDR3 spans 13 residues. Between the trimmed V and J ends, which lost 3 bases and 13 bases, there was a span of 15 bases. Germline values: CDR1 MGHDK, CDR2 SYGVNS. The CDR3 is CASSEGLRDILFF. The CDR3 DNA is TGTGCCAGCAGTGAGGGTCTCAGGGACATACTGTTTTTT. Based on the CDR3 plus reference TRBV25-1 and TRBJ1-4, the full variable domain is EADIYQTPRYLVIGTGKKITLECSQTMGHDKMYWYQQDPGMELHLIHYSYGVNSTEKGDLSSESTVSRIRTEHFPLTLESARPSHTSQYLCASSEGLRDILFFGSGTQLSVL.